A selection of T cell receptor beta chains follows, all from one sample in a study of blood T cells in healthy people across ages. TCRdb fed the 5' RACE reads into MiXCR, producing one record per CDR3 protein. The sample has about 1 million distinct CDR3 sequences; 45% are singletons. Sample: blood. These receptors were taken from a woman in her sixties or seventies in good health. CDR3s include the opening cysteine and the closing phenylalanine or tryptophan. The order of the fields is CDR3 length, J gene, D gene, clone size, V gene, CDR3 protein, CDR3 DNA. A D gene is named only where the DNA matches it firmly. Only part of the rows carry a size: once, few, many, or a class if the clone is expanded.

cdr3_length: 14; j_call: TRBJ2-7; d_call: TRBD2; clone_size: few; v_call: TRBV9; cdr3_aa: CASSAESGSDEQYF; cdr3_nt: TGTGCCAGCAGCGCAGAAAGCGGGAGTGACGAGCAGTACTTC
cdr3_length: 15; j_call: TRBJ2-7; d_call: NA; clone_size: few; v_call: TRBV6-6; cdr3_aa: CATGESRAYTYEQYF; cdr3_nt: TGTGCCACCGGAGAATCGAGGGCTTATACCTACGAGCAGTACTTC
cdr3_length: 18; j_call: TRBJ2-7; d_call: NA; clone_size: few; v_call: TRBV4-1; cdr3_aa: CASSQDRDQAELNYEQYF; cdr3_nt: TGCGCCAGCAGCCAAGATAGAGATCAAGCGGAGCTTAACTACGAGCAGTACTTC
cdr3_length: 13; j_call: TRBJ1-2; d_call: TRBD1; clone_size: once; v_call: TRBV12-3/TRBV12-4; cdr3_aa: CACSLNRGLGYTF; cdr3_nt: TGTGCCTGCAGTTTAAATAGGGGGCTTGGCTACACCTTC
cdr3_length: 15; j_call: TRBJ2-3; d_call: NA; clone_size: NA; v_call: TRBV4-2; cdr3_aa: CASSPRASSGDTQYF; cdr3_nt: TGTGCCAGCAGCCCGAGAGCTTCCTCGGGAGATACGCAGTATTTT
cdr3_length: 14; j_call: TRBJ2-7; d_call: NA; clone_size: NA; v_call: TRBV2; cdr3_aa: CASSDSRLSYEQYF; cdr3_nt: TGTGCCAGCAGTGATAGTCGCCTTAGCTACGAGCAGTACTTC
cdr3_length: 18; j_call: TRBJ2-6; d_call: TRBD1; clone_size: few; v_call: TRBV29-1; cdr3_aa: CSVEDRGTGGPGANVLTF; cdr3_nt: TGCAGCGTTGAAGATAGGGGGACAGGGGGCCCTGGGGCCAACGTCCTGACTTTC
cdr3_length: 17; j_call: TRBJ1-5; d_call: TRBD1; clone_size: NA; v_call: TRBV6-5; cdr3_aa: CASSYSATGGKNQPQHF; cdr3_nt: TGTGCCAGCAGTTACTCTGCGACAGGGGGCAAGAATCAGCCCCAGCATTTT
cdr3_length: 13; j_call: TRBJ2-5; d_call: NA; clone_size: NA; v_call: TRBV10-3; cdr3_aa: CAISESGPREQYF; cdr3_nt: TGTGCCATCAGTGAGTCGGGACCTCGGGAGCAGTACTTC
cdr3_length: 13; j_call: TRBJ1-5; d_call: NA; clone_size: NA; v_call: TRBV5-1; cdr3_aa: CAAPTTGPQPQHF; cdr3_nt: TGCGCCGCCCCCACGACTGGGCCTCAGCCCCAGCATTTT
cdr3_length: 13; j_call: TRBJ2-3; d_call: NA; clone_size: NA; v_call: TRBV6-5; cdr3_aa: CASSYLKTDTQYF; cdr3_nt: TGTGCCAGCAGTTACCTTAAAACAGATACGCAGTATTTT
cdr3_length: 12; j_call: TRBJ2-1; d_call: NA; clone_size: NA; v_call: TRBV21-1; cdr3_aa: CASRNNGNEQFF; cdr3_nt: TGTGCCAGCAGGAATAACGGGAATGAGCAGTTCTTC
cdr3_length: 15; j_call: TRBJ2-5; d_call: NA; clone_size: NA; v_call: TRBV7-7; cdr3_aa: CASSTSGRGFETQYF; cdr3_nt: TGTGCCAGCAGCACTAGCGGCAGGGGGTTTGAGACCCAGTACTTC